These 28 T cell receptor beta chains were all obtained from the same sample, sequenced in a study of blood T cell repertoires in COVID-19 (dated by TCRdb to the early 2020s). Library preparation used the immunoSEQ multiplex PCR assay. In its TCRdb copy, this immuneACCESS table keeps in-frame sequences only and misses some clones. Where compared with another copy, unresolved V genes explain less than half of these, and the others have no known cause. The sample contains some 150,000 clones, roughly 82% of them found a single time. In total, the top ten clones hold over 7.5% of the sample. Sequenced: peripheral blood. All receptors come from a woman aged 70-85 years with acute or convalescent COVID-19.

The chain links TRBV28 to TRBJ2-7; TRBD2 agrees at 8 bases. The CDR3 has 15 residues. V lost 4 bases, J lost 4 bases, and 9 bases stayed unmatched. Germline loops: CDR1 MDHEN, CDR2 SYDVKM. The CDR3 spells CASSSRSGSIYEQYF. CDR3 coding DNA: TGTGCCAGCAGTTCTCGAAGCGGGAGTATTTACGAGCAGTACTTC.

The chain joins TRBV10-3 to TRBJ2-2; 10 bases fit TRBD2. This CDR3 has 15 residues. The germline V gene encodes CDR1 ENHRY and CDR2 SYGVKD. The trim removed 5 bases at V and 5 bases at J, leaving 5 bases unmatched. CDR3 DNA sequence: TGTGCCATCAGTACCTCACTAGCGGGAACCGGGGAGCTGTTTTTT. It yields the protein CAISTSLAGTGELFF.

The chain is built from TRBV30 and TRBJ1-1; the match to TRBD1 covers 10 bases. The CDR3 sequence is 15 residues long. CDR1 and CDR2 from the germline V gene are GTSNPN and SVGIG (reference sequence). With 0 bases clipped from V and 5 bases from J, the junction kept 6 bases outside the gene matches. The CDR3 DNA is TGTGCCTGGAGTGTACCGGGACAGGGGAGGACTGAAGCTTTCTTT. This gives the protein CAWSVPGQGRTEAFF.

J is TRBJ2-5 and V is TRBV6-2 or TRBV6-3, with TRBD1 matching over 8 bases. The CDR3 sequence is 15 residues long. V lost 0 bases and J lost 5; bases outside the gene matches: 5. CDR1 MNHEY and CDR2 SVGEGT come from the germline V gene. CDR3 nucleotides: TGTGCCAGCAGTTACTCGATGGGACAGGTCGAGACCCAGTACTTC. This gives the protein CASSYSMGQVETQYF.

The chain couples TRBV4-3 to TRBJ1-2; maybe TRBD1 (6 bases). Trimming took 0 bases from V and 2 from J, leaving 10 bases between them. In germline, CDR1 is LGHNA, CDR2 YSLEER. The CDR3 extends over 15 amino acids. CDR3 sequence (DNA): TGCGCCAGCAGCCAAGAGGCAGGGGCCAACTATGGCTACACCTTC. It translates to CASSQEAGANYGYTF.

The V and J genes are TRBV30 and TRBJ1-2; TRBD1 matches at 7 bases. This CDR3 has 13 amino acids. V gave up 5 bases and J gave up 12 bases; unmatched junction bases: 15. Germline V gene data show CDR1 as GTSNPN and CDR2 as SVGIG (reference sequence). Here the CDR3 reads CAWDRASSPLNTF. The CDR3 bases are TGTGCCTGGGACAGGGCGAGCTCCCCTTTGAACACCTTC.

V gene TRBV6-5 combines with J gene TRBJ2-1; TRBD1 aligns across 9 bases. The CDR3 runs 13 residues. In germline, CDR1 is MNHEY, CDR2 SVGAGI. The trim removed 7 bases at V and 10 bases at J, leaving 8 bases unmatched. Here the CDR3 DNA reads TGTGCCAGCAAACATCACAGGGGGCGAGAGCAGTTCTTC. Translated: CASKHHRGREQFF.

The rearrangement joins TRBV15 to TRBJ1-5, with 7 bases matching TRBD1. The V and J ends lost 8 bases and 3 bases, in that order; junction bases with no gene match: 4. Per the germline V gene, CDR1 is LNHNV and CDR2 is YYDKDF (reference sequence). CDR3 size: 13 residues. The CDR3 region has the DNA TGTGCCACCGGGACAGAAACCAATCAGCCCCAGCATTTT. Protein sequence: CATGTETNQPQHF.

The V and J genes are TRBV24-1 and TRBJ2-1; 12 nucleotides match TRBD1. Germline CDR1 is KGHDR and CDR2 is SFDVKD. Unmatched junction bases numbered 12, after V lost 7 bases and J lost 9 bases. The CDR3 contains 16 residues. The chain's CDR3 is CATRGGQGADGGEQFF. In nucleotides, the CDR3 is TGTGCCACCAGGGGGGGACAGGGGGCGGACGGCGGTGAGCAGTTCTTC.

The chain uses TRBV5-4 and TRBJ2-6; 9 bases line up with TRBD2. In germline, CDR1 is SGHNT, CDR2 YYREEE (reference sequence). This CDR3 region has 19 residues. V shed 2 bases and J 0 bases; nucleotides not matched to a gene: 9. CDR3 protein: CASSFRAGLANSGANVLTF. The CDR3 region has the DNA TGTGCCAGCAGCTTCCGTGCTGGACTAGCGAACTCTGGGGCCAACGTCCTGACTTTC.

This chain connects TRBV7-2 to TRBJ2-3, with D perhaps matching TRBD2 (5 bases). Looked up from germline, CDR1 is SGHTA and CDR2 is FQGNSA. The CDR3 spans 14 residues. V was shortened by 2 bases and J by 2 bases, with 8 bases between the two germline ends. The CDR3 spells CASSLQRNTDTQYF. The CDR3 region has the DNA TGTGCCAGCAGCTTACAGCGGAACACAGATACGCAGTATTTT. The complete variable domain, with remaining parts taken from reference TRBV7-2 and TRBJ2-3, reads GAGVSQSPSNKVTEKGKDVELRCDPISGHTALYWYRQSLGQGLEFLIYFQGNSAPDKSGLPSDRFSAERTGGSVSTLTIQRTQQEDSAVYLCASSLQRNTDTQYFGPGTRLTVL.

This clone came up a few times. The CDR3 loop reads CATSREKATGRAQHF. For the CDR3, the DNA is TGTGCCACCAGCAGAGAAAAGGCGACAGGCCGGGCCCAGCATTTT. The V gene is TRBV15, the J gene TRBJ1-5; a weak D match, TRBD1 (6 bases). Trimming removed 0 bases from V and 11 bases from J, with 17 bases in between. CDR3 length: 15 residues. In germline, CDR1 is LNHNV, CDR2 YYDKDF (reference sequence).

V gene TRBV13 combines with J gene TRBJ2-5; D might be TRBD1 (5 bases). Trimming shortened V by 1 base and J by 2 bases, and 11 bases separated the two germline ends. From germline, CDR1 is PRHDT and CDR2 FYEKMQ (reference sequence). The CDR3 covers 15 residues. CDR3 sequence (DNA): TGTGCCAGCAGCTTAGTCCCAGGGATGCAAGAGACCCAGTACTTC. Its translation is CASSLVPGMQETQYF.

The chain recombines TRBV9 with TRBJ2-1, with a possible D match to TRBD1 (6 bases). Germline CDR1 SGDLS, CDR2 YYNGEE. The CDR3 has 13 amino acids. Trimming removed 4 bases at V and 8 bases at J, with 13 bases between. Here the CDR3 reads CASSINRDHEQFF. CDR3 bases: TGTGCCAGCAGCATTAACAGGGATCATGAGCAGTTCTTC.

The chain has TRBV28 and TRBJ1-5, with 9 bases lining up with TRBD1. This CDR3 is 16 amino acids long. V lost 2 bases to trimming and J lost 7 bases; unmatched junction nucleotides: 9. Germline V gene data show CDR1 as MDHEN and CDR2 as SYDVKM. The CDR3 region is CASSLRGTGMGQPQHF. DNA for the CDR3: TGTGCCAGCAGTTTACGCGGGACAGGGATGGGGCAGCCCCAGCATTTT.

The V call is TRBV3-1 (or the pseudogene TRBV3-2), the J call TRBJ2-6; TRBD2 is a possible D gene (5 bases). Trimming stripped 3 bases from V and 9 bases from J, with 12 bases between. Germline-derived CDR1 and CDR2 are LGHDT and YNNKEL (reference sequence). The CDR3 has 14 amino acids. The CDR3 reads CASSHPEGLNVLTF. The DNA of the CDR3 is TGTGCCAGCAGCCACCCAGAGGGTCTCAACGTCCTGACTTTC.

The CDR3 sequence: CASSESGREGNQPQHF. CDR3 nucleotide sequence: TGCGCCAGCAGTGAGTCGGGCAGGGAGGGCAATCAGCCCCAGCATTTT. The chain couples TRBV10-1 to TRBJ1-5, with D perhaps matching TRBD1 (5 bases). This CDR3 spans 16 amino acids. Deletions cut 0 bases from V and 2 bases from J, with 11 bases between. Germline V CDR1 and CDR2: WNHNN, SYGVQD (reference sequence).

The V call is TRBV6-6, the J call TRBJ1-6; 7 bases fit TRBD1. CDR3 length: 14 amino acids. From germline, CDR1 is MNHNY and CDR2 SVGAGI (reference sequence). Trimming cost V 6 bases and J 10 bases; bases outside gene matches: 9. CDR3 amino acids: CASSTRQGRSPLHF. The CDR3 bases are TGTGCCAGCAGCACACGACAGGGCCGCTCACCCCTCCACTTT.

The chain is built from TRBV9 and TRBJ1-3; TRBD1 aligns across 8 bases. The V and J ends lost 4 bases and 1 base, in that order; junction bases with no gene match: 7. The CDR3 extends over 16 amino acids. Germline values: CDR1 SGDLS, CDR2 YYNGEE. In DNA, the CDR3 is TGTGCCAGCAGCACCCGGACAGGGACTTCTGGAAACACCATATATTTT. This sequence encodes CASSTRTGTSGNTIYF. The full variable domain, in which reference TRBV9 and TRBJ1-3 provide the parts outside the CDR3, is DSGVTQTPKHLITATGQRVTLRCSPRSGDLSVYWYQQSLDQGLQFLIQYYNGEERAKGNILERFSAQQFPDLHSELNLSSLELGDSALYFCASSTRTGTSGNTIYFGEGSWLTVV.

This chain joins TRBV7-8 and TRBJ1-5, with 7 bases fitting TRBD1. Per germline, CDR1 SGHVS and CDR2 FQNEAQ. J lost 7 bases, V lost 3 bases, and 12 bases had no gene match. This CDR3 is 16 amino acids long. The CDR3 DNA reads as TGTGCCAGCAGCTTCAACAGGGGAGGTTTAGGACAGCCCCAGCATTTT. Amino acids: CASSFNRGGLGQPQHF. Filled out from reference TRBV7-8 and TRBJ1-5, the complete variable domain reads GAGVSQSPRYKVAKRGQDVALRCDPISGHVSLFWYQQALGQGPEFLTYFQNEAQLDKSGLPSDRFFAERPEGSVSTLKIQRTQQEDSAVYLCASSFNRGGLGQPQHFGDGTRLSIL.

A few counts support this clone. The chain combines TRBV25-1 with TRBJ2-1; 12 positions agree with TRBD2. This CDR3 comprises 14 residues. CDR1 MGHDK and CDR2 SYGVNS come from the germline V gene. The V gene end was trimmed by 6 bases and the J gene end by 9 bases; junction bases not matched to a gene: 6. The CDR3 reads CASSLAGGRTEQFF. DNA for the CDR3: TGTGCCAGCAGCCTAGCGGGGGGGCGTACTGAGCAGTTCTTC.

This rearrangement joins TRBV7-3 to TRBJ2-2, with 7 bases identical to TRBD1. Germline CDR1 reads SGHTA; CDR2 reads FQGTGA. V dropped 5 bases and J dropped 4; count of bases not matched to a gene: 10. This CDR3 is 16 amino acids long. The CDR3 sequence: CASSIPTGPGTGELFF. Written as DNA, the CDR3 is TGTGCCAGCAGCATACCGACAGGGCCTGGCACCGGGGAGCTGTTTTTT.

The genes are TRBV19 and TRBJ1-5, with D uncertain. The CDR3 extends over 16 amino acids. The V gene lost 1 base and the J gene lost 4 bases, with 14 bases spanning the gap. CDR1 and CDR2 (germline): LNHDA, SQIVND (reference sequence). This CDR3 reads CASSIAERARNQPQHF. Here the CDR3 DNA reads TGTGCCAGTAGTATAGCGGAGAGGGCCAGGAATCAGCCCCAGCATTTT.

The chain is built from TRBV5-4 and TRBJ1-1; 10 bases align to TRBD1. J gave up 2 bases and V 7 bases, and 8 bases lay outside the gene matches. Per the germline V gene, CDR1 is SGHNT and CDR2 is YYREEE (reference sequence). The CDR3 loop spans 15 amino acids. The CDR3 coding sequence is TGTGCCAGCCGAGCCGGGACAGGGGTCAACACTGAAGCTTTCTTT. Its protein is CASRAGTGVNTEAFF.

This clone was observed a few times. J is TRBJ2-5 and V is TRBV27; 14 nucleotides agree with TRBD2. This CDR3 spans 14 amino acids. Germline CDR1 and CDR2: MNHEY and SMNVEV (reference sequence). The trim removed 5 bases at V and 10 bases at J, leaving 6 bases unmatched. The CDR3 bases are TGTGCCAGCAGTCCGGGACTAGCGGGAGATTTCCAGTACTTC. It encodes CASSPGLAGDFQYF.

The chain employs TRBV3-1 (or the pseudogene TRBV3-2) and TRBJ1-6; maybe TRBD1 (5 bases). In germline, CDR1 is LGHDT, CDR2 YNNKEL (reference sequence). The CDR3 length is 14 residues. The V end lost 1 base, the J end lost 10 bases, and 11 bases lay between the germline ends. Here the CDR3 reads CASSQGQGGSPLHF. CDR3 sequence (DNA): TGTGCCAGCAGCCAAGGGCAGGGTGGGTCACCCCTCCACTTT.

In DNA, the CDR3 is TGCGCCAGCAGCATCGGACAGGGGGGAAACACCATATATTTT. Translating gives CASSIGQGGNTIYF. The rearrangement uses TRBV5-1 and TRBJ1-3; 9 positions match TRBD1. The CDR3 is 14 residues long. Per the germline V gene, CDR1 is SGHRS and CDR2 is YFSETQ. With 4 bases clipped from V and 4 bases from J, the junction kept 3 bases outside the gene matches.

This clone was recorded once. The chain links TRBV3-1 (or the pseudogene TRBV3-2) to TRBJ1-2; 8 bases are shared with TRBD1. This CDR3 has 15 amino acids. CDR1 and CDR2 from the germline V gene are LGHDT and YNNKEL (reference sequence). Losses at the gene ends were 4 bases for V and 6 bases for J; bases not matched to a gene: 10. CDR3 sequence reads: CASSLTGGGHDGYTF. CDR3 coding DNA: TGTGCCAGCAGCCTTACAGGGGGAGGACACGATGGCTACACCTTC.